This T cell receptor (beta chain) was retrieved from a study of blood T cell repertoires in COVID-19. Whole-study context: Some COVID-19 samples were acute and others convalescent; all came from the United States, Italy and Spain. The analysed material was cDNA or gDNA that came from T cells, B-cell-depleted T cells, or PBMCs.

Germline V CDR1 and CDR2: KGHSH, LQKENI. With 3 bases removed from V and 8 bases from J, the gap between germline ends came to 13 bases. CDR3 size: 13 residues. Some clones are missing from TCRdb's copy, which holds only in-frame ones; the method was immunoSEQ multiplex PCR. The sample yields about 220,000 clones, 75% to 90% seen once. Across 20 to 25 US areas, participants ranged in age from about 18 to 90 years. The receptor comes from a young woman in a cohort exposed to, infected with or recovered from COVID-19 (not recorded which). The chain employs TRBV18 and TRBJ1-2; no clear D. The sample taken for sequencing was PBMCs or T cells enriched from blood (not recorded which). This chain's CDR3 is CASSPTTIVGYTF. In DNA form, the CDR3 reads TGTGCCAGCTCACCGACTACCATAGTGGGCTACACCTTC. The full variable domain, in which reference TRBV18 and TRBJ1-2 provide the parts outside the CDR3, is NAGVMQNPRHLVRRRGQEARLRCSPMKGHSHVYWYRQLPEEGLKFMVYLQKENIIDESGMPKERFSAEFPKEGPSILRIQQVVRGDSAAYFCASSPTTIVGYTFGSGTRLTVV.